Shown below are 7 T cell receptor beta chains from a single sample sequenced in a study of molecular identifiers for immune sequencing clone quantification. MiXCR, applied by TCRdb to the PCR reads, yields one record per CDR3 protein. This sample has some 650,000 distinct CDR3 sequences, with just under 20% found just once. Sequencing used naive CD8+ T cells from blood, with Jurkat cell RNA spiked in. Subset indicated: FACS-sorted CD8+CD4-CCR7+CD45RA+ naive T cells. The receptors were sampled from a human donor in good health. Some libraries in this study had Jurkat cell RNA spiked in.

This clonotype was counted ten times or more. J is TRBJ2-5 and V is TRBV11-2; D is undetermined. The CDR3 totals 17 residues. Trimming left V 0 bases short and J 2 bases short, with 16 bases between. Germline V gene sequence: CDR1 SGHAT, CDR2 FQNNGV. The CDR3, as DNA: TGTGCCAGCAGCTTAGATCTCCCCGCGTACATTCAAGAGACCCAGTACTTC. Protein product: CASSLDLPAYIQETQYF.

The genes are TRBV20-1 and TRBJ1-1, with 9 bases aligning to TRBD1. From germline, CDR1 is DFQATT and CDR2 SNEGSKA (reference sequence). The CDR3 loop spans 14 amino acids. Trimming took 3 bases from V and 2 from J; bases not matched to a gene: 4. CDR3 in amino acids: CSASWTGVNTEAFF. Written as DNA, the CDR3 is TGCAGTGCTAGTTGGACAGGGGTTAACACTGAAGCTTTCTTT.

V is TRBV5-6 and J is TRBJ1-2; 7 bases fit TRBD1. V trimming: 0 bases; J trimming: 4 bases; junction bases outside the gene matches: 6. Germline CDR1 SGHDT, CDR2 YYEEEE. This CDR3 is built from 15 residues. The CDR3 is CASSLGGQAVYGYTF. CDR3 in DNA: TGTGCCAGCAGCTTGGGAGGACAGGCTGTCTATGGCTACACCTTC.

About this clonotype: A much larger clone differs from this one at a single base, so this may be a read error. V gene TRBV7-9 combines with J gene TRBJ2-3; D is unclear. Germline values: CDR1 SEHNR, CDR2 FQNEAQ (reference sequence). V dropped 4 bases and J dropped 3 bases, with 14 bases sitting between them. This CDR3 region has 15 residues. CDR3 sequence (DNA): TGTGCCAGCAGCTCGACTCGCGTGGCGACAGATACGCAGTATTTT. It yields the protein CASSSTRVATDTQYF. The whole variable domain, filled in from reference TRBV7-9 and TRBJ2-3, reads DTGVSQNPRHKITKRGQNVTFRCDPISEHNRLYWYRQTLGQGPEFLTYFQNEAQLEKSRLLSDRFSAERPKGSFSTLEIQRTEQGDSAMYLCASSSTRVATDTQYFGPGTRLTVL.

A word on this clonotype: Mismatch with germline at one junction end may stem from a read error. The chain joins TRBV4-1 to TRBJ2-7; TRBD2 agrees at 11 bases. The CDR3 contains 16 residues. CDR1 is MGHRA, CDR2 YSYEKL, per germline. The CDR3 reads CASSQEWLAGGYERYF. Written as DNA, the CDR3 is TGCGCCAGCAGCCAAGAGTGGCTAGCGGGGGGCTACGAGCGGTACTTC.

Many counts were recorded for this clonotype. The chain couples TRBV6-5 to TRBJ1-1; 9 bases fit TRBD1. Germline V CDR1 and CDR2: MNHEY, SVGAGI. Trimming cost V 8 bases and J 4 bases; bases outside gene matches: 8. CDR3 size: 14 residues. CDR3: CASPRDREVTEAFF. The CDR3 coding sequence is TGTGCCAGCCCACGGGACAGGGAAGTCACTGAAGCTTTCTTT.

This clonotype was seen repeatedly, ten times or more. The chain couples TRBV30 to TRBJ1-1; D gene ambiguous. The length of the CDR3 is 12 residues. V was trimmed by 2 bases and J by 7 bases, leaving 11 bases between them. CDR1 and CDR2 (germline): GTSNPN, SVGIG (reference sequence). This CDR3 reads CAWSPGRGEAFF. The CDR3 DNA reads TGTGCCTGGAGTCCTGGACGGGGTGAAGCTTTCTTT.